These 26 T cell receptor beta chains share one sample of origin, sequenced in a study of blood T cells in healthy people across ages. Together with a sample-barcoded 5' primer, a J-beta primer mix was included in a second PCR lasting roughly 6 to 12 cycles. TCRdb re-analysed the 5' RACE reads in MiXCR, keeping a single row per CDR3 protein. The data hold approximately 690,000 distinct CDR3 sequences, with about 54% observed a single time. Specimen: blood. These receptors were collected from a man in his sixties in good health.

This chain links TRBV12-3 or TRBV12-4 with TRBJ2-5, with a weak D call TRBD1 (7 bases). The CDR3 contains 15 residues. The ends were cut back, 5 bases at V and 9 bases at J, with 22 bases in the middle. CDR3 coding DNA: TGTGCCAGCAGTCCCAGACAGGGAACACCGGGGGCCCAGTACTTC. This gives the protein CASSPRQGTPGAQYF.

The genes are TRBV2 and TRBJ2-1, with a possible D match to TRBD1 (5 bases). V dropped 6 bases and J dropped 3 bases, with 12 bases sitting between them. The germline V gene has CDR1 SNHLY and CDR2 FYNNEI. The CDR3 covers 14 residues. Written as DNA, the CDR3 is TGTGCCAGCAGGGACATCATAAACTACAATGAGCAGTTCTTC. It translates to CASRDIINYNEQFF.

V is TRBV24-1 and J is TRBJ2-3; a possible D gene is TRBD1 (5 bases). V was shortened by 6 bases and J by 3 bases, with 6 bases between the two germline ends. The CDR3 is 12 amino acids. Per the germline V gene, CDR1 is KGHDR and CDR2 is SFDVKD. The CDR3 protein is CATSPGTDTQYF. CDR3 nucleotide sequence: TGTGCCACCAGTCCAGGGACAGATACGCAGTATTTT.

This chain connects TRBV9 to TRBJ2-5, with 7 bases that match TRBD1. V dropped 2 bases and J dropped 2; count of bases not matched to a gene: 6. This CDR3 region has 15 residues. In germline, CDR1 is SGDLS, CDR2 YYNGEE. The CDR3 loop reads CASSVIRGPQETQYF. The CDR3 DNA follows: TGTGCCAGCAGCGTGATAAGGGGGCCTCAAGAGACCCAGTACTTC.

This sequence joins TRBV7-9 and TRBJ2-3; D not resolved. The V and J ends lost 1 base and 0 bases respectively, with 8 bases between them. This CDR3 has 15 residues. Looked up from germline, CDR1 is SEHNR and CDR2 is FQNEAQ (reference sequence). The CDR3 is CASSLVRRSTDTQYF. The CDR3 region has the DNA TGTGCCAGCAGCTTAGTCCGGCGAAGCACAGATACGCAGTATTTT.

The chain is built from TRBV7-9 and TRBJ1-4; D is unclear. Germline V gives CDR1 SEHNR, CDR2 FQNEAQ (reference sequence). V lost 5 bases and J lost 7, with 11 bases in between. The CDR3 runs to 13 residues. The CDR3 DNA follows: TGTGCCAGCAGCCCGGGCGGATCTGAAAAACTGTTTTTT. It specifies CASSPGGSEKLFF. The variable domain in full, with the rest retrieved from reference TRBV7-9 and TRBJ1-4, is DTGVSQNPRHKITKRGQNVTFRCDPISEHNRLYWYRQTLGQGPEFLTYFQNEAQLEKSRLLSDRFSAERPKGSFSTLEIQRTEQGDSAMYLCASSPGGSEKLFFGSGTQLSVL.

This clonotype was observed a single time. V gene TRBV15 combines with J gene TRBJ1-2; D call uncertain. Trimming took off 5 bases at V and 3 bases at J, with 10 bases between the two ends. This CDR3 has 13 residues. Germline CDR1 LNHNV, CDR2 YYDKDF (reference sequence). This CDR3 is CATSPQEDYGYTF. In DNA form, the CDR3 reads TGTGCCACCAGCCCCCAGGAGGACTATGGCTACACCTTC.

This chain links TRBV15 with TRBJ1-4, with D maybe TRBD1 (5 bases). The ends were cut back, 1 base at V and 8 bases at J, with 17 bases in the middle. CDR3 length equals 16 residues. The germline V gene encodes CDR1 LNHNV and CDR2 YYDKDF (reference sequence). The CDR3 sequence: CATSRGYSGQGEKLFF. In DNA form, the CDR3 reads TGTGCCACCAGCAGAGGATATTCCGGGCAGGGAGAAAAACTGTTTTTT.

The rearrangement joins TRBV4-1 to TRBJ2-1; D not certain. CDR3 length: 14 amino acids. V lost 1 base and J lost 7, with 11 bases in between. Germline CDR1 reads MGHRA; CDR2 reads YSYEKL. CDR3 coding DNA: TGCGCCAGCAGCCAAGTGGCACTTGGGAATGAGCAGTTCTTC. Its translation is CASSQVALGNEQFF.

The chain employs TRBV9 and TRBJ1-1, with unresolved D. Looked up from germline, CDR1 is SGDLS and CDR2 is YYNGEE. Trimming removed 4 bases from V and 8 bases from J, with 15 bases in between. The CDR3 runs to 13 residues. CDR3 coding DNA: TGTGCCAGCAGCCAGCGACCGCTTGAAGAAGCTTTCTTT. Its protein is CASSQRPLEEAFF.

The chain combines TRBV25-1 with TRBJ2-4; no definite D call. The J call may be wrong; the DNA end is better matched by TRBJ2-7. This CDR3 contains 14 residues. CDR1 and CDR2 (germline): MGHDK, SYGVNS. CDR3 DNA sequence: TGTGCCAGCAGTGAATCGGGCGGCACCTACGAGCAGTACTTC. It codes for CASSESGGTYEQYF.

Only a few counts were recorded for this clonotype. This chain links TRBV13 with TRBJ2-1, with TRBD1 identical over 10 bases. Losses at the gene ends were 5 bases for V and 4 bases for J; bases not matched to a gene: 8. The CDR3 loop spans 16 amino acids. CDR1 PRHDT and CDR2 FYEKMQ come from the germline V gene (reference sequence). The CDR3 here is CASSRDRGRGYNEQFF. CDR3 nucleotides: TGTGCCAGCAGCCGAGACAGGGGGCGCGGATACAATGAGCAGTTCTTC.

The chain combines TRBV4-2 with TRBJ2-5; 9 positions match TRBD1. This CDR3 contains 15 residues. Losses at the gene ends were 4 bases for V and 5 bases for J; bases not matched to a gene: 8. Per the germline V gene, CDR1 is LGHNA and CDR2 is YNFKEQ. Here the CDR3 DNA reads TGTGCCAGCAGCCCTGGGACAGGGCCTTTTGAGACCCAGTACTTC. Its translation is CASSPGTGPFETQYF.

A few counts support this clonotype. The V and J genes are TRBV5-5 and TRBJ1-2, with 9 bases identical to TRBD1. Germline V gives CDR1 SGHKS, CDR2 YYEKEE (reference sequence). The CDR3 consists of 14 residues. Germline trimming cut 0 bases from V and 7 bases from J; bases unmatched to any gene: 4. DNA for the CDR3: TGTGCCAGCAGCTTGGCAACAGGGGGCAGTGGCTACACCTTC. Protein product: CASSLATGGSGYTF.

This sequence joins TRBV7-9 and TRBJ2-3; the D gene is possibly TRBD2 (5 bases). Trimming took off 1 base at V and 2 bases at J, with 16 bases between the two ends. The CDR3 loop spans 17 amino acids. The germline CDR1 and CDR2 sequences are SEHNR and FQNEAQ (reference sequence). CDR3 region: CASSLGAVDSPTDTQYF. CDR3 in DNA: TGTGCCAGCAGCTTAGGAGCGGTGGACTCGCCCACAGATACGCAGTATTTT.

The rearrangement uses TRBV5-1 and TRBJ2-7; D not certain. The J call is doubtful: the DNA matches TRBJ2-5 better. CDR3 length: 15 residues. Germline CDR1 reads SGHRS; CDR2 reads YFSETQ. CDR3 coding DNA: TGCGCCAGCAGCCATTCCCGAGAATCCAGGGAGACCCAGTACTTC. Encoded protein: CASSHSRESRETQYF.

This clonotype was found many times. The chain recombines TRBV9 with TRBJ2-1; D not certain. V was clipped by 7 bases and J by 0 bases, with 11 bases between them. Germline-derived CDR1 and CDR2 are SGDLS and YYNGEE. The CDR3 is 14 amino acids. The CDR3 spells CASSRQSSYNEQFF. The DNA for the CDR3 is TGTGCCAGCTCTAGGCAGTCCTCCTACAATGAGCAGTTCTTC.

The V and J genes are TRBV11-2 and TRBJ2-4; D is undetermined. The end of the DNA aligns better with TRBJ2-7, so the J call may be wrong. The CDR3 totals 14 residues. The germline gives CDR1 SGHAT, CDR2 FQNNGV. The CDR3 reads CASSPRLLSYEQYF. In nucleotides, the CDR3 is TGTGCCAGCAGCCCGCGCCTCCTCTCCTACGAGCAGTACTTC.

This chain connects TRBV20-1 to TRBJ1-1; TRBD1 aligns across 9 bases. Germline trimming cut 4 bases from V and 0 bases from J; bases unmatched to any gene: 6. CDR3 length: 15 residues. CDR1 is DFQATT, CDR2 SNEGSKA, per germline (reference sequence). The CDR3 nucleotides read TGCAGTGCTACCGGGACAGGGACCTTGAACACTGAAGCTTTCTTT. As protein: CSATGTGTLNTEAFF.

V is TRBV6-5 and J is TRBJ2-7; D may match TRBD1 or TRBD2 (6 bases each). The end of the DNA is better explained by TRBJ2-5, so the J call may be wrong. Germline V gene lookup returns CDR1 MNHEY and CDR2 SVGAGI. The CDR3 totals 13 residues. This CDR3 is CASTTGGTKTQYF. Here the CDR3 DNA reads TGTGCCAGCACTACTGGGGGGACAAAGACCCAGTACTTC.

CDR3 loop: CASSGPRTSGYNEQYF. CDR3 nucleotide sequence: TGCGCCAGCAGCGGCCCCCGGACTAGCGGATACAATGAGCAGTACTTC. The chain carries TRBV5-1 and TRBJ2-1; 10 bases line up with TRBD2. The J call may be mistaken, given a closer DNA end match to TRBJ2-7. CDR1 is SGHRS, CDR2 YFSETQ, per germline. The CDR3 spans 16 residues.

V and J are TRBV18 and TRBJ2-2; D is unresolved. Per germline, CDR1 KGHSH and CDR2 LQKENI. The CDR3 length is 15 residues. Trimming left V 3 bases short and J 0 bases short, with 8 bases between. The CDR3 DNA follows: TGTGCCAGCTCACCGGGCCGCGCGAACACCGGGGAGCTGTTTTTT. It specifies CASSPGRANTGELFF.

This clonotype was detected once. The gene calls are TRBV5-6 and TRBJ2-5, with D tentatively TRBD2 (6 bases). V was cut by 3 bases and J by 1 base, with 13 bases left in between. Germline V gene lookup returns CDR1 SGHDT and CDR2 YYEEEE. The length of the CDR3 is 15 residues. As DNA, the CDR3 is TGTGCCAGCAGCTCGTGGACCGGGGGCCAAGAGACCCAGTACTTC. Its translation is CASSSWTGGQETQYF. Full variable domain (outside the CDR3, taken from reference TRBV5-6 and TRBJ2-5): DAGVTQSPTHLIKTRGQQVTLRCSPKSGHDTVSWYQQALGQGPQFIFQYYEEEERQRGNFPDRFSGHQFPNYSSELNVNALLLGDSALYLCASSSWTGGQETQYFGPGTRLLVL.

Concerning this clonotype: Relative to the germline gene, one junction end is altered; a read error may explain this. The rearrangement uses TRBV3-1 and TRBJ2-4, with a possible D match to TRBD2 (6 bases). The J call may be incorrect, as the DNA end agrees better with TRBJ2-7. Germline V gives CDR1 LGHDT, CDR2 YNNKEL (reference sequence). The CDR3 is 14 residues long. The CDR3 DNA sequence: TGTGCCAGCGGCCAAGACGGGGGTACCTACGAGCAGTACTTC. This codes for CASGQDGGTYEQYF.

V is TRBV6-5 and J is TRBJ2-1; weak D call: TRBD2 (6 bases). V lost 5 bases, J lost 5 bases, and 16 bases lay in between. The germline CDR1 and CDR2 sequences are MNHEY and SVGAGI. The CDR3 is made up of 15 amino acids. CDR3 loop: CASSKGLIDNNEQFF. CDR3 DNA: TGTGCCAGCAGTAAGGGACTGATCGACAACAATGAGCAGTTCTTC.

CDR3 in DNA: TGTGCCAGCAGTGACTCGTCCAGTAATGAGCAGTTCTTC. The encoded protein is CASSDSSSNEQFF. The chain recombines TRBV6-4 with TRBJ2-1; D is undetermined. V lost 0 bases and J lost 7, with 7 bases in between. Germline CDR1 is MRHNA and CDR2 is SNTAGT. CDR3 length: 13 amino acids.